This entry lists 30 T cell receptor beta chains sequenced from one sample in a study of T cell responses to AZD1222 COVID-19 vaccine (dated by TCRdb to the early 2020s). The sample's time point label, decoded: about 28 days (+/-7) after the second vaccine dose. Preparation of the library involved the immunoSEQ multiplex PCR assay. Held by TCRdb, this immuneACCESS table contains in-frame sequences only and omits some clones. Under half of the omission traces to an unresolved V gene where checked; the cause of the rest is unknown. The sample contains about 150,000 clones, over 90% of them found a single time. The top ten clones comprise roughly 1.6% of the sample. Source: peripheral blood, taken 28 days after the second AZD1222 dose. These receptors came from an adult who received the AZD1222 COVID-19 vaccine.

The chain employs TRBV21-1 and TRBJ1-4; TRBD1 is the table's D call and was not checked against the DNA. TRBV21-1 is a listed pseudogene. The CDR3 is 14 amino acids. This CDR3 is CASTRGATNEKLFF. The CDR3 DNA follows: TGTGCCAGCACTAGGGGTGCAACTAATGAAAAACTGTTTTTT.

V usage is TRBV30 and J usage is TRBJ1-2; 9 positions agree with TRBD1. CDR1 and CDR2 (germline): GTSNPN, SVGIG (reference sequence). CDR3 size: 17 residues. V was clipped by 3 bases and J by 4 bases; unmatched bases: 15. CDR3 amino acids: CAWRLGWGQGSGYGYTF. The DNA for the CDR3 is TGTGCCTGGAGACTCGGGTGGGGACAGGGTTCTGGCTATGGCTACACCTTC.

A word on this clone: This specimen includes other DNA sequences encoding the same CDR3. The J gene is TRBJ1-5, the V gene TRBV6-5; D not certain. This CDR3 is 12 amino acids long. V lost 6 bases, J lost 1 base, and 4 bases lay in between. CDR1 MNHEY and CDR2 SVGAGI come from the germline V gene. DNA for the CDR3: TGTGCCAGCAGGGGAAGCAATCAGCCCCAGCATTTT. Its protein is CASRGSNQPQHF.

The chain employs TRBV25-1 and TRBJ2-5, with D tentatively TRBD1 (6 bases). Germline-derived CDR1 and CDR2 are MGHDK and SYGVNS. V lost 3 bases and J lost 5, with 10 bases in between. The CDR3 is 13 amino acids. CDR3 sequence reads: CASSEQGPETQYF. DNA for the CDR3: TGTGCCAGCAGTGAGCAGGGGCCGGAGACCCAGTACTTC.

The V and J genes are TRBV30 and TRBJ1-5; D gene ambiguous. V dropped 3 bases and J dropped 1 base, with 7 bases sitting between them. The CDR3 covers 13 residues. Germline-derived CDR1 and CDR2 are GTSNPN and SVGIG (reference sequence). The CDR3 sequence is CAWSKGSNQPQHF. The CDR3 DNA is TGTGCCTGGAGCAAAGGGAGCAATCAGCCCCAGCATTTT.

The chain carries TRBV2 and TRBJ2-1, with D tentatively TRBD2 (7 bases). Trimming shortened V by 8 bases and J by 2 bases, and 10 bases separated the two germline ends. CDR1 is SNHLY and CDR2 is FYNNEI in the germline V gene. The CDR3 length is 13 residues. CDR3 nucleotide sequence: TGTGCCAGCGGGGGGGACACCTACAATGAGCAGTTCTTC. It yields the protein CASGGDTYNEQFF.

The rearrangement uses TRBV14 and TRBJ1-1; no firm D call. The CDR3 contains 13 residues. Deletions cut 4 bases from V and 1 base from J, with 7 bases between. Germline V gives CDR1 SGHDN, CDR2 FVKESK. The CDR3 nucleotides are TGTGCCAGCAGCCGCCAAGAGAACACTGAAGCTTTCTTT. Its protein product is CASSRQENTEAFF.

The genes are TRBV9 and TRBJ1-5; TRBD1 matches at 7 bases. CDR3 size: 15 residues. V lost 0 bases, J lost 3 bases, and 3 bases stayed unmatched. Germline loops: CDR1 SGDLS, CDR2 YYNGEE. The CDR3 region has the DNA TGTGCCAGCAGCGTAGACGGACAGGTCAATCAGCCCCAGCATTTT. It translates to CASSVDGQVNQPQHF. Drawing the rest from reference TRBV9 and TRBJ1-5, the complete variable domain is DSGVTQTPKHLITATGQRVTLRCSPRSGDLSVYWYQQSLDQGLQFLIQYYNGEERAKGNILERFSAQQFPDLHSELNLSSLELGDSALYFCASSVDGQVNQPQHFGDGTRLSIL.

The genes are TRBV7-9 and TRBJ1-2, with 9 bases that match TRBD1. V lost 5 bases and J lost 4; bases outside the gene matches: 8. Germline CDR1 and CDR2: SEHNR and FQNEAQ (reference sequence). This CDR3 contains 15 residues. The CDR3 region is CASSPGTGYSYGYTF. The CDR3 DNA follows: TGTGCCAGCAGCCCGGGGACAGGGTACAGCTATGGCTACACCTTC.

As DNA, the CDR3 is TGCGCCAGCAGCTTGGGCCACCGGGACCCAAACACCGGGGAGCTGTTTTTT. It specifies CASSLGHRDPNTGELFF. The V and J genes are TRBV5-1 and TRBJ2-2; D possibly matches TRBD1 or TRBD2 (5 bases each). Germline V lookup: CDR1 SGHRS, CDR2 YFSETQ. This CDR3 contains 17 residues. The V end was cut by 0 bases, the J end by 2 bases, with 14 bases between.

The chain carries TRBV5-1 and TRBJ1-2, with D unresolved. V lost 3 bases, J lost 8 bases, and 8 bases lay in between. The germline CDR1 and CDR2 sequences are SGHRS and YFSETQ. This CDR3 has 11 amino acids. CDR3 nucleotide sequence: TGCGCCAGCAGCTCCCCGATGGGCTACACCTTC. Its protein product is CASSSPMGYTF.

This clone was detected only a few times. CDR3 loop: CASSGAGTGVTEAFF. The DNA of the CDR3 is TGCGCCAGCAGCGGGGCCGGGACAGGGGTCACTGAAGCTTTCTTT. The rearrangement links TRBV5-1 to TRBJ1-1, with 10 bases fitting TRBD1. Looked up from germline, CDR1 is SGHRS and CDR2 is YFSETQ. CDR3 size: 15 residues. With 4 bases clipped from V and 4 bases from J, the junction kept 7 bases outside the gene matches. The full variable domain, with the rest looked up from reference TRBV5-1 and TRBJ1-1, is KAGVTQTPRYLIKTRGQQVTLSCSPISGHRSVSWYQQTPGQGLQFLFEYFSETQRNKGNFPGRFSGRQFSNSRSEMNVSTLELGDSALYLCASSGAGTGVTEAFFGQGTRLTVV.

The chain has TRBV7-2 and TRBJ2-7, with TRBD2 matching 8 bases. CDR1 and CDR2 (germline): SGHTA, FQGNSA. Losses at the gene ends were 5 bases for V and 3 bases for J; bases not matched to a gene: 6. This CDR3 contains 14 residues. CDR3 coding DNA: TGTGCCAGCAGCCCTACTAGCGGCCTCTACGAGCAGTACTTC. Its translation: CASSPTSGLYEQYF.

J is TRBJ2-1 and V is TRBV5-1; 8 positions match TRBD2. The CDR3 runs to 15 residues. CDR1 SGHRS and CDR2 YFSETQ come from the germline V gene. Trimming at V came to 4 bases and at J to 8 bases, leaving 11 bases not matched to a gene. CDR3 protein: CASSVAGTSFDEQFF. For the CDR3, the DNA is TGCGCCAGCAGCGTTGCCGGGACTAGTTTCGATGAGCAGTTCTTC.

The V and J genes are TRBV2 and TRBJ2-3; D may be TRBD1 (6 bases). The CDR3 runs to 13 residues. CDR1 is SNHLY, CDR2 FYNNEI, per germline. Trimming left V 3 bases short and J 6 bases short, with 10 bases between. For the CDR3, the DNA is TGTGCCAGCAGTGATTGGGGGCGGGATACGCAGTATTTT. Translating gives CASSDWGRDTQYF.

The chain carries TRBV5-1 and TRBJ2-7; TRBD2 aligns across 9 bases. J was trimmed by 4 bases and V by 0 bases; bases with no gene match: 5. The CDR3 runs 15 residues. CDR1 is SGHRS, CDR2 YFSETQ, per germline. The CDR3 DNA reads TGCGCCAGCAGCTTGGAGCCTAGCGGGGAGTACGAGCAGTACTTC. Translating gives CASSLEPSGEYEQYF.

The J gene is TRBJ1-5, the V gene TRBV30; D gene ambiguous. Germline assignment: CDR1 GTSNPN and CDR2 SVGIG (reference sequence). V shed 4 bases and J shed 8 bases, with 21 bases lying between them. CDR3 size: 15 residues. The CDR3 sequence is CAWKPPDSPGEPQHF. The CDR3 DNA reads as TGTGCCTGGAAACCCCCGGACTCTCCAGGAGAGCCCCAGCATTTT.

V is TRBV18 and J is TRBJ2-1, with D perhaps TRBD1 or TRBD2 (6 bases each). Trimming removed 0 bases from V and 4 bases from J, with 13 bases in between. Germline loops: CDR1 KGHSH, CDR2 LQKENI. The CDR3 sequence is 16 residues long. CDR3 nucleotides: TGTGCCAGCTCACCACCGTCCGGGGGACATTACAATGAGCAGTTCTTC. Amino acid sequence: CASSPPSGGHYNEQFF.

This clone was recorded only once. In DNA, the CDR3 is TGTGCCAGCAGTTTAAGCGGGAGTCTGGGCACAGATACGCAGTATTTT. Translating it yields CASSLSGSLGTDTQYF. V and J are TRBV28 and TRBJ2-3, with 8 bases matching TRBD2. Trimming removed 2 bases from V and 1 base from J; junction bases left unmatched: 5. Germline CDR1 MDHEN, CDR2 SYDVKM. This CDR3 comprises 16 residues.

The chain links TRBV24-1 to TRBJ2-7; D may be TRBD1 (6 bases). The CDR3 is 9 amino acids. Trimming took 12 bases from V and 12 from J, leaving 14 bases between them. Germline CDR1 and CDR2: KGHDR and SFDVKD. CDR3 protein: CASNREMYF. The CDR3 DNA is TGTGCCTCCAACAGGGAGATGTACTTC.

This clone was recorded many times. The rearrangement links TRBV6-5 to TRBJ1-2; D uncertain. Per the germline V gene, CDR1 is MNHEY and CDR2 is SVGAGI. CDR3 size: 13 residues. V lost 6 bases and J 4 bases, leaving 12 bases between the germline ends. In nucleotides, the CDR3 is TGTGCCAGCAGGACCGATTTAATCTATGGCTACACCTTC. It is translated as CASRTDLIYGYTF.

This chain links TRBV7-9 with TRBJ2-1; D is unresolved. The CDR3 contains 15 residues. V lost 6 bases and J lost 0, with 12 bases in between. CDR1 and CDR2 (germline): SEHNR, FQNEAQ (reference sequence). In nucleotides, the CDR3 is TGTGCCAGCAGACCATCATTATCCTCCTACAATGAGCAGTTCTTC. Translation gives CASRPSLSSYNEQFF.

This clone was seen just once. The chain combines TRBV10-3 with TRBJ2-2; D unclear. V was cut by 5 bases and J by 7 bases, with 5 bases left in between. Germline assignment: CDR1 ENHRY and CDR2 SYGVKD. The CDR3 extends over 11 amino acids. Written as DNA, the CDR3 is TGTGCCATCAGTTCAATCGGGGAGCTGTTTTTT. It specifies CAISSIGELFF.

The chain uses TRBV5-1 and TRBJ1-2; D perhaps matches TRBD1 (6 bases). In germline, CDR1 is SGHRS, CDR2 YFSETQ. This CDR3 comprises 14 residues. V lost 5 bases, J lost 3 bases, and 14 bases lay in between. CDR3 sequence reads: CASRPEWTDYGYTF. Here the CDR3 DNA reads TGCGCCAGCAGACCCGAATGGACAGACTATGGCTACACCTTC.

This chain's CDR3 is CASSQGLAGGPVGTDTQYF. For the CDR3, the DNA is TGTGCCAGCAGCCAGGGACTAGCGGGAGGGCCGGTTGGCACAGATACGCAGTATTTT. The chain employs TRBV7-9 and TRBJ2-3, with 16 bases identical to TRBD2. J gave up 1 base and V 5 bases, and 9 bases lay outside the gene matches. This CDR3 contains 19 residues. Germline CDR1 is SEHNR and CDR2 is FQNEAQ (reference sequence).

This chain links TRBV27 with TRBJ2-1; the D is unclear. Trimming removed 7 bases at V and 6 bases at J, with 7 bases between. Germline CDR1 reads MNHEY; CDR2 reads SMNVEV (reference sequence). This CDR3 comprises 11 residues. CDR3 residues: CASKTVNEQFF. For the CDR3, the DNA is TGTGCCAGCAAAACAGTCAATGAGCAGTTCTTC.

The genes are TRBV6-6 and TRBJ1-6; D possibly corresponds to TRBD1 (6 bases). The CDR3 spans 13 residues. Germline CDR1 reads MNHNY; CDR2 reads SVGAGI (reference sequence). Trimming pared 8 bases from V and 7 bases from J, leaving 12 bases between. DNA of the CDR3: TGTGCCAGCGCCGGGACAACCAATTCACCCCTCCACTTT. Translated, it gives CASAGTTNSPLHF.

The rearrangement uses TRBV24-1 and TRBJ2-2; TRBD2 agrees at 8 bases. V lost 5 bases and J lost 6; bases outside the gene matches: 7. The germline gives CDR1 KGHDR, CDR2 SFDVKD. This CDR3 is built from 15 residues. The DNA for the CDR3 is TGTGCCACCAGTGCCCGGGGGGGTACATCCGGGGAGCTGTTTTTT. This translates into CATSARGGTSGELFF.

This clone was seen a single time. CDR3 in amino acids: CASSYSGIGHEQYF. CDR3 nucleotides: TGTGCCAGCAGTTACTCCGGCATCGGCCACGAGCAGTACTTC. The chain is built from TRBV6-2 or TRBV6-3 and TRBJ2-7; D is ambiguous. The CDR3 is made up of 14 amino acids. V was shortened by 0 bases and J by 5 bases, with 11 bases between the two germline ends. Germline CDR1 and CDR2: MNHEY and SVGEGT.

The chain has TRBV3-1 (or the pseudogene TRBV3-2) and TRBJ1-6; TRBD1 might be the D (6 bases). Germline-derived CDR1 and CDR2 are LGHDT and YNNKEL (reference sequence). This CDR3 region has 15 residues. Between the trimmed V and J ends, which lost 0 bases and 8 bases, there was a span of 11 bases. The CDR3 DNA reads as TGTGCCAGCAGCCAAGATGGGGGGGCCGATTCACCCCTCCACTTT. It codes for CASSQDGGADSPLHF.